This T cell receptor (beta chain) emerged from a study of shared clonotypes between healthy human individuals. In its sample, this clone was seen once. The naive CD8 subset, CD45RO-negative cells positively selected for CCR7, excluded terminally differentiated effector memory CD45RA+ cells. The CDR3 contains 11 residues. The V gene's germline CDR1 is DFQATT and CDR2 SNEGSKA (reference sequence). Trimming took off 2 bases at V and 3 bases at J, with 5 bases between the two ends. The data were produced by immunoSEQ multiplex PCR, yet TCRdb's version contains in-frame clones alone and is incomplete. This sample carries about 590,000 clones, about 95% of them seen once, and the ten largest clones take 0.11%.

The chain has TRBV20-1 and TRBJ2-7; D is unresolved. The source of this sequence is a woman in her twenties or thirties in good health. Input material: naive CD8+ T cells sorted from blood. CDR3: CSARHYYEQYF. The CDR3 DNA is TGCAGTGCTAGACACTACTACGAGCAGTACTTC.